The 6 T cell receptor beta chains listed next were all sequenced from one sample in a study of cytomegalovirus exposure and HLA in healthy donors (TCRdb year 2017). Library prep was done by the immunoSEQ multiplex PCR assay. The multiplex PCR relied on a mix of 60 forward primers for TCR Vbeta segments and 13 reverse primers for TCR Jbeta segments. This immuneACCESS table, as held by TCRdb, lists in-frame sequences with V and J called but not all clones. Of the missing ones, under half trace to an unresolved V gene in checked studies; the others have no known cause. The sample contains about 130,000 clones, about 82% of them found a single time. Of the sample, over 1% is held by the ten largest clones. Specimen: PBMCs. The receptors derive from a boy between 10 and 17 years old in good health and CMV-seronegative.

The chain has TRBV30 and TRBJ2-2; the match to TRBD2 covers 10 bases. CDR1 GTSNPN and CDR2 SVGIG come from the germline V gene (reference sequence). CDR3 size: 14 residues. V shed 3 bases and J 4 bases; nucleotides not matched to a gene: 2. CDR3 coding DNA: TGTGCCTGGAGGGTAGCGGGAGGCACCGGGGAGCTGTTTTTT. It yields the protein CAWRVAGGTGELFF.

This sequence joins TRBV4-2 and TRBJ2-7; no firm D call. Trimming pared 4 bases from V and 0 bases from J, leaving 7 bases between. Germline CDR1 and CDR2: LGHNA and YNFKEQ. This CDR3 region has 13 residues. CDR3 in DNA: TGTGCCAGCAGCCCCCCATCCTCCTACGAGCAGTACTTC. It specifies CASSPPSSYEQYF.

V gene TRBV6-5 combines with J gene TRBJ2-1; D gene uncertain. The CDR3 has 13 amino acids. V lost 8 bases to trimming and J lost 8 bases, with 16 bases between them. The V gene's germline CDR1 is MNHEY and CDR2 SVGAGI. The CDR3 loop is CASRRGLSDEQFF. The CDR3 DNA follows: TGTGCCAGCCGGAGAGGTCTGAGCGATGAGCAGTTCTTC.

The chain couples TRBV18 to TRBJ1-1; the D gene is possibly TRBD1 (5 bases). V was shortened by 3 bases and J by 6 bases, with 8 bases between the two germline ends. Germline V gene lookup returns CDR1 KGHSH and CDR2 LQKENI. The CDR3 has 12 amino acids. This CDR3 is CASSPQGPEAFF. In nucleotides, the CDR3 is TGTGCCAGCTCACCCCAGGGCCCTGAAGCTTTCTTT.

This chain connects TRBV6-5 to TRBJ2-2; D ambiguous. The V end was cut by 6 bases, the J end by 5 bases, with 13 bases between. Germline CDR1 and CDR2: MNHEY and SVGAGI. The length of the CDR3 is 14 residues. The CDR3 protein is CASRRQVLTGELFF. CDR3 DNA: TGTGCCAGCAGGCGTCAGGTGTTGACCGGGGAGCTGTTTTTT.

CDR3 sequence (DNA): TGTGCCAGCAGCCCGACAGGGACCTTCAACACCGGGGAGCTGTTTTTT. Amino acid sequence: CASSPTGTFNTGELFF. The rearrangement links TRBV7-9 to TRBJ2-2, with 7 bases fitting TRBD1. CDR3 length equals 16 residues. Germline V gives CDR1 SEHNR, CDR2 FQNEAQ (reference sequence). V shed 5 bases and J 2 bases; nucleotides not matched to a gene: 8.